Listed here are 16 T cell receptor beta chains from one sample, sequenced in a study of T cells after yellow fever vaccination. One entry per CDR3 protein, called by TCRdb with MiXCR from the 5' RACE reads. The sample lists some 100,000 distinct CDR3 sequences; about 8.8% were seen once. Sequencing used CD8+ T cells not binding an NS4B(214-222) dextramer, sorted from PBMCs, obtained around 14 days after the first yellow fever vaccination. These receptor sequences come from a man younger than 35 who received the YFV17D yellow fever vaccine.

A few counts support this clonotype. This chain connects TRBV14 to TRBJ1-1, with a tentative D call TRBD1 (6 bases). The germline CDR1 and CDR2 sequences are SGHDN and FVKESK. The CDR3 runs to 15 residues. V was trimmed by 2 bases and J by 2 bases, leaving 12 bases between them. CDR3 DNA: TGTGCCAGCAGCCAAACAGGGTATGCAAACACTGAAGCTTTCTTT. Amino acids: CASSQTGYANTEAFF.

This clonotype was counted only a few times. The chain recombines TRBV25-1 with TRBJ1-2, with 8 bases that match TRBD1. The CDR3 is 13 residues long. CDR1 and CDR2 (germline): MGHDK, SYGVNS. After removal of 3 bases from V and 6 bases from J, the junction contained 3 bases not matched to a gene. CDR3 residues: CASSEDRADGYTF. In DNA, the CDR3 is TGTGCCAGCAGTGAGGACAGGGCAGATGGCTACACCTTC.

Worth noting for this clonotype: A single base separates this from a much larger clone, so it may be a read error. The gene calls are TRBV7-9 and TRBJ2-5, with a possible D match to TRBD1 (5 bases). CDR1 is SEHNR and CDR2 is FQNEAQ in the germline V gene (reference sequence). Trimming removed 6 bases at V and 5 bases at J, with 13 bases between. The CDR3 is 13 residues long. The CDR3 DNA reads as TGTGCCAGCAGATGTACAGGCAGTGAGACCCAGTACTTC. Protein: CASRCTGSETQYF.

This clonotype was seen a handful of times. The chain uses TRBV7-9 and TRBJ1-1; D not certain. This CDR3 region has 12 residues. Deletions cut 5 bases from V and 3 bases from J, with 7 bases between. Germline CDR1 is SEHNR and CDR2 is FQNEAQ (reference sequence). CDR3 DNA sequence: TGTGCCAGCAGCCCATTACACACTGAAGCTTTCTTT. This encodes CASSPLHTEAFF. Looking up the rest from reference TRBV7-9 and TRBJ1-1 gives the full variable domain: DTGVSQNPRHKITKRGQNVTFRCDPISEHNRLYWYRQTLGQGPEFLTYFQNEAQLEKSRLLSDRFSAERPKGSFSTLEIQRTEQGDSAMYLCASSPLHTEAFFGQGTRLTVV.

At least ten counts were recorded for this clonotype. As DNA, the CDR3 is TGCAGTGCTAGTTGGTGGGGGATTAGGAGGAACACTGAAGCTTTCTTT. Its protein product is CSASWWGIRRNTEAFF. The gene calls are TRBV20-1 and TRBJ1-1; a weak D match, TRBD1 (5 bases). The CDR3 extends over 16 amino acids. CDR1 is DFQATT, CDR2 SNEGSKA, per germline (reference sequence). V was pared by 3 bases and J by 1 base, with 18 bases between.

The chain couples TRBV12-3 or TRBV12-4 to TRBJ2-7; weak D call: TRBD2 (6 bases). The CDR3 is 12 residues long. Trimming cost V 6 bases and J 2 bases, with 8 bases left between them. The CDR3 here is CASRGEAYEQYV. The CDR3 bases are TGTGCCAGCAGGGGGGAGGCCTACGAGCAGTACGTC.

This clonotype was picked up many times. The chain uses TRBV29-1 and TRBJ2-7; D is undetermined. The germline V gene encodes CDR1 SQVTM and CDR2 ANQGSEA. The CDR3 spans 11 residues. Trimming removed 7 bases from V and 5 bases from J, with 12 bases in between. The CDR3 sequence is CSASNKHEQYV. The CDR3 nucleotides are TGCAGCGCCTCCAATAAGCACGAGCAGTACGTC.

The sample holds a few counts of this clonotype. CDR3 in DNA: TGTGCCAGCAGCCCGCAGCGGGACACTAGCGGGGCGCTGGGTGAGCAGTTCTTC. It encodes CASSPQRDTSGALGEQFF. The chain recombines TRBV6-7 with TRBJ2-1; 10 bases fit TRBD2. TRBV6-7 counts as an open reading frame of uncertain function. The J segment lost 9 bases and the V segment lost 6 bases, leaving 20 bases of the junction unmatched. This CDR3 region has 18 residues.

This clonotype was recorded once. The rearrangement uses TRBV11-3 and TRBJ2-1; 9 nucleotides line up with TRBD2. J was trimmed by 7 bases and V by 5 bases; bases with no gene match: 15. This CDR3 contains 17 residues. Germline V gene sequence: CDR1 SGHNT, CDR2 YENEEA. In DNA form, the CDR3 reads TGTGCCAGCAGCCCGCAATTAGACTGGCGGGGGGGTAATGAGCAGTTCTTC. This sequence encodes CASSPQLDWRGGNEQFF. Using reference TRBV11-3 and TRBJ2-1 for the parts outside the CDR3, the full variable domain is EAGVVQSPRYKIIEKKQPVAFWCNPISGHNTLYWYLQNLGQGPELLIRYENEEAVDDSQLPKDRFSAERLKGVDSTLKIQPAELGDSAVYLCASSPQLDWRGGNEQFFGPGTRLTVL.

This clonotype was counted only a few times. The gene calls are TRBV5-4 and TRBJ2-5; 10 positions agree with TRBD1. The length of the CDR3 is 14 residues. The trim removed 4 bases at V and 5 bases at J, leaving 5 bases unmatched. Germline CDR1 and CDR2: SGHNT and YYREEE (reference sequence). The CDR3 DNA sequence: TGTGCCAGCAGCCGACAGGGGGCGGGGGAGACCCAGTACTTC. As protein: CASSRQGAGETQYF. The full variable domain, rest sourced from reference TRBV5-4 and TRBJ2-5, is ETGVTQSPTHLIKTRGQQVTLRCSSQSGHNTVSWYQQALGQGPQFIFQYYREEENGRGNFPPRFSGLQFPNYSSELNVNALELDDSALYLCASSRQGAGETQYFGPGTRLLVL.

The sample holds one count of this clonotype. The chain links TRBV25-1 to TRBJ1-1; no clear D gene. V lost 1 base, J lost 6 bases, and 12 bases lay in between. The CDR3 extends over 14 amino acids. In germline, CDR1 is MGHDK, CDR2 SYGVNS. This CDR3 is CASSELGSKSEAFF. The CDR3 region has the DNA TGTGCCAGCAGTGAATTGGGCAGTAAGTCTGAAGCTTTCTTT.

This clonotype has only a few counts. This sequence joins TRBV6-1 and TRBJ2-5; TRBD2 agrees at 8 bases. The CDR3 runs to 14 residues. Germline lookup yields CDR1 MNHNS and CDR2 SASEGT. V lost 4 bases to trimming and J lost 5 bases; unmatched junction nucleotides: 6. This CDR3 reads CASSGTSPHETQYF. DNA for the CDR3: TGTGCCAGCAGTGGGACTAGCCCGCATGAGACCCAGTACTTC.

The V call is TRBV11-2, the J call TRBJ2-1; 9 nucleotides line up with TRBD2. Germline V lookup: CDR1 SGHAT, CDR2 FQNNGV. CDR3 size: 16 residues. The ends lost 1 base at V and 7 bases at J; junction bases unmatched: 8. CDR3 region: CASSLGRGGRGNEQFF. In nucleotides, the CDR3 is TGTGCCAGCAGCTTAGGGCGGGGGGGCCGTGGGAATGAGCAGTTCTTC.

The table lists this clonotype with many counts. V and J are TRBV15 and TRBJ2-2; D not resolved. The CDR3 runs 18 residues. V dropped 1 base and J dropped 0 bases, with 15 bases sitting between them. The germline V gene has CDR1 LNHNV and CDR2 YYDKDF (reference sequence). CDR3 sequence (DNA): TGTGCCACCAGCAGAGGCGGTGGAACGGTGACGAACACCGGGGAGCTGTTTTTT. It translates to CATSRGGGTVTNTGELFF.

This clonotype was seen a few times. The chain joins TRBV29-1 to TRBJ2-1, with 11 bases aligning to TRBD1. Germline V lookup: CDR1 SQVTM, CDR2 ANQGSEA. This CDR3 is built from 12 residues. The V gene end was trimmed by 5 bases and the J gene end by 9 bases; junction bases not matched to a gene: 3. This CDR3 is CSVKGQGGEQFF. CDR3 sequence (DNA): TGCAGCGTTAAGGGACAGGGGGGTGAGCAGTTCTTC.

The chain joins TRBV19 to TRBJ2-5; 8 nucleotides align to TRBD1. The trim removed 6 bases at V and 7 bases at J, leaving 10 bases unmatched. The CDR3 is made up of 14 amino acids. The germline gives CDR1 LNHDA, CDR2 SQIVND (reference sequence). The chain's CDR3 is CASSPDRVGWTQYF. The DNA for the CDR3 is TGTGCCAGTAGCCCGGACAGGGTTGGATGGACCCAGTACTTC.